The rows below give T cell receptor beta chains drawn from one sample of a study of blood T cell repertoires in COVID-19. This table comes from immunoSEQ multiplex PCR, and its TCRdb copy is limited to in-frame clones, with some not included. The sample lists about 20,000 clones, less than 95% occurring once. Sequencing was done on a sample of peripheral blood. Receptor source: a human donor in a cohort sampled during active COVID-19. CDR3s include the opening cysteine and the closing phenylalanine or tryptophan. Each record gives: J gene, V gene, CDR3 protein.

j_gene: TRBJ2-1
v_gene: TRBV28
CDR3aa: CASSFAGGSYNEQFF

j_gene: TRBJ1-6
v_gene: TRBV18
CDR3aa: CASSRDNNSPLHF

j_gene: TRBJ2-1
v_gene: TRBV7-3
CDR3aa: CASSLSLQTRNNEQFF

j_gene: TRBJ2-1
v_gene: TRBV5-1
CDR3aa: CASSLGGGANEQFF

j_gene: TRBJ2-1
v_gene: TRBV7-2
CDR3aa: CASSLARFDEQFF

j_gene: TRBJ2-5
v_gene: TRBV20-1
CDR3aa: CSASLSRTSGDQETQYF

j_gene: TRBJ2-2
v_gene: TRBV4-1
CDR3aa: CASSPDRATGELFF

j_gene: TRBJ1-3
v_gene: TRBV6-1
CDR3aa: CASSEELGAGGNTIYF

j_gene: TRBJ2-2
v_gene: TRBV9
CDR3aa: CASSISWGRGGGELFF

j_gene: TRBJ1-2
v_gene: TRBV21-1
CDR3aa: CASSKLQGNYGYTF

j_gene: TRBJ2-2
v_gene: TRBV2
CDR3aa: CASSPRGGTGELFF

j_gene: TRBJ1-4
v_gene: TRBV28
CDR3aa: CASSSRQVINEKLFF

j_gene: TRBJ1-3
v_gene: TRBV20-1
CDR3aa: CSASTGSGNTIYF

j_gene: TRBJ2-3
v_gene: TRBV11-2
CDR3aa: CASSLNIAGTDTQYF

j_gene: TRBJ2-7
v_gene: TRBV23-1
CDR3aa: CASSLRRGGTYEQYF

j_gene: TRBJ2-3
v_gene: TRBV6-2/TRBV6-3
CDR3aa: CASSDLNRGTDTQYF

j_gene: TRBJ2-2
v_gene: TRBV7-8
CDR3aa: CASSGRTAGELFF

j_gene: TRBJ2-3
v_gene: TRBV20-1
CDR3aa: CSASDGMTGGAGSTDTQYF

j_gene: TRBJ1-5
v_gene: TRBV19
CDR3aa: CASSRDRGLNQPQHF

j_gene: TRBJ2-3
v_gene: TRBV6-1
CDR3aa: CASSEQGSKADTQYF

j_gene: TRBJ2-2
v_gene: TRBV30
CDR3aa: CAWKLAGANTGELFF

j_gene: TRBJ1-2
v_gene: TRBV27
CDR3aa: CASRGFRQGDYGYTF

j_gene: TRBJ1-4
v_gene: TRBV5-4
CDR3aa: CASSSEDRNEKLFF

j_gene: TRBJ2-1
v_gene: TRBV5-6
CDR3aa: CASSLRGSEQFF

j_gene: TRBJ1-1
v_gene: TRBV6-2/TRBV6-3
CDR3aa: CASSAQGITEAFF

j_gene: TRBJ1-1
v_gene: TRBV7-9
CDR3aa: CASSSTGRRAEAFF

j_gene: TRBJ2-3
v_gene: TRBV7-8
CDR3aa: CASSSSFGGPDTQYF

j_gene: TRBJ2-2
v_gene: TRBV5-1
CDR3aa: CASSGLAVNTGELFF

j_gene: TRBJ2-1
v_gene: TRBV3-1/TRBV3-2
CDR3aa: CASSQGTGQGPYNEQFF

j_gene: TRBJ2-2
v_gene: TRBV3-1/TRBV3-2
CDR3aa: CASSQERTSGGTGELFF

j_gene: TRBJ1-5
v_gene: TRBV30
CDR3aa: CAWSPGTGHLPQHF

j_gene: TRBJ1-5
v_gene: TRBV30
CDR3aa: CAWSGGGNQPQHF

j_gene: TRBJ1-5
v_gene: TRBV28
CDR3aa: CASSRDNSNQPQHF

j_gene: TRBJ2-6
v_gene: TRBV30
CDR3aa: CAWSRDSSRSGANVLTF

j_gene: TRBJ2-5
v_gene: TRBV4-3
CDR3aa: CASSQNRGNQETQYF

j_gene: TRBJ2-5
v_gene: TRBV18
CDR3aa: CASSLATGKETQYF

j_gene: TRBJ2-1
v_gene: TRBV11-2
CDR3aa: CASSFRRGTSGNNEQFF

j_gene: TRBJ1-1
v_gene: TRBV6-2/TRBV6-3
CDR3aa: CASSYSKLQMNTEAFF

j_gene: TRBJ2-3
v_gene: TRBV7-8
CDR3aa: CASSRRITSQYF

j_gene: TRBJ2-2
v_gene: TRBV10-3
CDR3aa: CAISGTSGITGELFF

j_gene: TRBJ2-5
v_gene: TRBV7-2
CDR3aa: CASSLGPQQETQYF

j_gene: TRBJ2-1
v_gene: TRBV7-9
CDR3aa: CASSLGTAGNEQFF

j_gene: TRBJ2-3
v_gene: TRBV2
CDR3aa: CASSEQGLGTDTQYF

j_gene: TRBJ1-1
v_gene: TRBV6-2/TRBV6-3
CDR3aa: CASSLSRGWQLMTEAFF

j_gene: TRBJ1-2
v_gene: TRBV28
CDR3aa: CASSSPSGQRVGGYTF

j_gene: TRBJ2-1
v_gene: TRBV30
CDR3aa: CAWYPHASSYNEQFF

j_gene: TRBJ1-1
v_gene: TRBV19
CDR3aa: CASSKSFEAFF

j_gene: TRBJ2-3
v_gene: TRBV6-4
CDR3aa: CASSERGESTDTQYF